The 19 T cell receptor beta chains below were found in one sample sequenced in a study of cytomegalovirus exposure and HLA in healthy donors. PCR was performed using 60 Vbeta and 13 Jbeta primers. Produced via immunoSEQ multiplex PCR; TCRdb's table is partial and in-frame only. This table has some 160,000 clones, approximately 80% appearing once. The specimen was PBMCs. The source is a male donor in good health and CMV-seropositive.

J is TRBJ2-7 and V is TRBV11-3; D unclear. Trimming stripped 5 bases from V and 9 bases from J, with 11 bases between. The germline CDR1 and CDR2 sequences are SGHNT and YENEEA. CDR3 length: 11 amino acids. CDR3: CASSDSHGQYF. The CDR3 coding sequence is TGTGCCAGCAGCGACTCCCACGGGCAGTACTTC.

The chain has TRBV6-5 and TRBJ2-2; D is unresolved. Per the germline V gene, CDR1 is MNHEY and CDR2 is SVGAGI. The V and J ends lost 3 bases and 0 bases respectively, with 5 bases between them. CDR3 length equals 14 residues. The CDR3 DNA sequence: TGTGCCAGCAGTTATTCTTCGAACACCGGGGAGCTGTTTTTT. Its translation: CASSYSSNTGELFF.

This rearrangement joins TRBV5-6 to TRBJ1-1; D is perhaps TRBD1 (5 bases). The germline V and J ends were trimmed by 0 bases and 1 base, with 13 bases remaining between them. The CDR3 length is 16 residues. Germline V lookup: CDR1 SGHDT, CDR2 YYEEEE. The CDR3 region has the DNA TGTGCCAGCAGCTTGGAAGGACAACCCAAGAACACTGAAGCTTTCTTT. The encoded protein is CASSLEGQPKNTEAFF.

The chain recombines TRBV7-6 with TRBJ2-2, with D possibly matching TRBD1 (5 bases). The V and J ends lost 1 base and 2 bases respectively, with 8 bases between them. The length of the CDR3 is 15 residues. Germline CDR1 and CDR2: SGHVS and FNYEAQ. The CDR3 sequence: CASSLGQTNTGELFF. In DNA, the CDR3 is TGTGCCAGCAGCTTAGGACAGACCAACACCGGGGAGCTGTTTTTT.

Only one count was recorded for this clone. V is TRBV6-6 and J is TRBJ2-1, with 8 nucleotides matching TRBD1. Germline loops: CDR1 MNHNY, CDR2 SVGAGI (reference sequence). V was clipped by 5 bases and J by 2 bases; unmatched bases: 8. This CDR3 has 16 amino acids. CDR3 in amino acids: CASSPWTGTPYNEQFF. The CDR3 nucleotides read TGTGCCAGCAGTCCATGGACAGGGACCCCCTACAATGAGCAGTTCTTC.

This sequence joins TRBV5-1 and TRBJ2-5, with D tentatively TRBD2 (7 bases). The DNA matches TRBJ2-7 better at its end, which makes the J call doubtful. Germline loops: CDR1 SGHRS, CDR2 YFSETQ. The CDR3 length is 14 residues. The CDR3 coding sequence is TGCGCCAGCAGGTGGAGGGGGGGTGACTACGAGCAGTACTTC. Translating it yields CASRWRGGDYEQYF.

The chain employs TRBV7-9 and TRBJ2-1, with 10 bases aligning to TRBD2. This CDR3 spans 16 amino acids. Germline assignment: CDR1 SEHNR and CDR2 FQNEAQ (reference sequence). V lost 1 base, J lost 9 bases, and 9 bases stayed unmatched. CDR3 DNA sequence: TGTGCCAGCAGCTTAGGGAGCGGGAGGGCCGGGGGTGAGCAGTTCTTC. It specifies CASSLGSGRAGGEQFF.

CDR3 in amino acids: CASSLNRVGQPLHF. The CDR3 DNA sequence: TGTGCCAGCAGCCTTAACAGGGTCGGTCAGCCCCTCCACTTT. V and J are TRBV11-1 and TRBJ1-6; maybe TRBD1 (6 bases). From germline, CDR1 is SGHAT and CDR2 FQDESV (reference sequence). CDR3 length: 14 residues. V was cut by 5 bases and J by 13 bases, with 18 bases left in between.

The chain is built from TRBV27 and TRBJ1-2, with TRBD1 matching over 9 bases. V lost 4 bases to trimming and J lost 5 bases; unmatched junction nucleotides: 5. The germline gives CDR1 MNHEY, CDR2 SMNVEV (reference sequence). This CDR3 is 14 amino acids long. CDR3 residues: CASSSSGQGYGYTF. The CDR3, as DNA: TGTGCCAGCAGTTCCTCGGGACAGGGTTATGGCTACACCTTC.

For the CDR3, the DNA is TGTGCCAGCAGCTCAACCGCAGGCTTCTCTGGAAACACCATATATTTT. Its translation is CASSSTAGFSGNTIYF. This chain links TRBV9 with TRBJ1-3; no firm D call. V gave up 4 bases and J gave up 0 bases, with 14 bases separating them. There are 16 residues in the CDR3. CDR1 SGDLS and CDR2 YYNGEE come from the germline V gene.

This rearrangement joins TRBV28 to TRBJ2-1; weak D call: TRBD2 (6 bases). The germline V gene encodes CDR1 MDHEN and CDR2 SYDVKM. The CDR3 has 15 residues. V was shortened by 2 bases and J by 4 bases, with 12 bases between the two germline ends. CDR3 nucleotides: TGTGCCAGCAGTTTACCGGGAGCAACGTACAATGAGCAGTTCTTC. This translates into CASSLPGATYNEQFF.

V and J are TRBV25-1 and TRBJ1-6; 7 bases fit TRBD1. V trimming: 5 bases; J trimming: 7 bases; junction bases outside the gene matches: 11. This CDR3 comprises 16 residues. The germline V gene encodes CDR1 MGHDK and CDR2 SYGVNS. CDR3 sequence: CASSRGPGGVNSPLHF. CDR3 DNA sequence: TGTGCCAGCAGTAGGGGGCCTGGCGGGGTAAATTCACCCCTCCACTTT.

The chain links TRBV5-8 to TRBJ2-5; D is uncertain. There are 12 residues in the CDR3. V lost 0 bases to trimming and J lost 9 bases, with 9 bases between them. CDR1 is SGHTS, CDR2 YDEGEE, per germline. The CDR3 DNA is TGTGCCAGCAGCTTGGGAGAGGTAGCCCAGTACTTC. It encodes CASSLGEVAQYF.

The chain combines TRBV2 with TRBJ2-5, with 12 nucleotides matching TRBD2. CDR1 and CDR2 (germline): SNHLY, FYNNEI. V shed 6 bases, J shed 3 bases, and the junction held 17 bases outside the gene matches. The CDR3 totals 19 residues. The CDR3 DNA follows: TGTGCCAGCAGCTTGGAACTAGCGGGAGGATCTAAAGGGGAAGAGACCCAGTACTTC. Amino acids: CASSLELAGGSKGEETQYF.

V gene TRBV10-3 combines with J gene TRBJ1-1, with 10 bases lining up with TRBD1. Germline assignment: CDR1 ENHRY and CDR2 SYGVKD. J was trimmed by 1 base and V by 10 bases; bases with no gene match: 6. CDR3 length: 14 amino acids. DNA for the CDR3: TGTGCCACGAGGGACAGGGGAGGGAACACTGAAGCTTTCTTT. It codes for CATRDRGGNTEAFF.

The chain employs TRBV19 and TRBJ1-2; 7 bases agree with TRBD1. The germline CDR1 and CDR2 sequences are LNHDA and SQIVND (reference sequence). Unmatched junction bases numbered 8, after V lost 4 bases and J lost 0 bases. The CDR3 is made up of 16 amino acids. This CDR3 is CASSSRDSHTNYGYTF. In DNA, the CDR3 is TGTGCCAGTAGTAGCCGGGACAGTCACACTAACTATGGCTACACCTTC.

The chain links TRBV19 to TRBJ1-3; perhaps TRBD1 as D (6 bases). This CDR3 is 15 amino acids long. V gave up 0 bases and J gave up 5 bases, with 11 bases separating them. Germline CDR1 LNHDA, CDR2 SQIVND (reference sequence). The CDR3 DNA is TGTGCCAGTAGTATAGATACGGGGACAAGAAACACCATATATTTT. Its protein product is CASSIDTGTRNTIYF.

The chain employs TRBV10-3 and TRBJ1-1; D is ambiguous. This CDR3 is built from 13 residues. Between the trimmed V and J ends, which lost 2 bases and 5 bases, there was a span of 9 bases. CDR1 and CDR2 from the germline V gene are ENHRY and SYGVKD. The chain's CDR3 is CAISEERETEAFF. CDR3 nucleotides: TGTGCCATCAGTGAGGAACGGGAAACTGAAGCTTTCTTT.

Written as DNA, the CDR3 is TGTGCCAGCAGCTTAGAGGGACTAGCGGGACCCTACGAGCAGTACTTC. Translating it yields CASSLEGLAGPYEQYF. The V gene is TRBV7-9, the J gene TRBJ2-7; 13 positions agree with TRBD2. Losses at the gene ends were 1 base for V and 2 bases for J; bases not matched to a gene: 2. The CDR3 is 16 amino acids. The germline V gene encodes CDR1 SEHNR and CDR2 FQNEAQ (reference sequence).